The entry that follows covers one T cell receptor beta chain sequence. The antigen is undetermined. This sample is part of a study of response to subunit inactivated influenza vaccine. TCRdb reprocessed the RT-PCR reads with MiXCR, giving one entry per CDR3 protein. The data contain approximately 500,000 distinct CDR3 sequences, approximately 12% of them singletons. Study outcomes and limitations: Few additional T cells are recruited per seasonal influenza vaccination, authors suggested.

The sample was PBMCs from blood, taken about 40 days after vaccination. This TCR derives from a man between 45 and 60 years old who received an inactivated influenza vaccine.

The CDR3 loop is CSARTTSGEYNEQFF. In DNA form, the CDR3 reads TGCAGTGCTCGTACGACTAGCGGAGAGTACAATGAGCAGTTCTTC. V usage is TRBV20-1 and J usage is TRBJ2-1; TRBD2 matches 9 bases. Germline values: CDR1 DFQATT, CDR2 SNEGSKA (reference sequence). This CDR3 is 15 amino acids long. V shed 5 bases and J 4 bases; nucleotides not matched to a gene: 9.